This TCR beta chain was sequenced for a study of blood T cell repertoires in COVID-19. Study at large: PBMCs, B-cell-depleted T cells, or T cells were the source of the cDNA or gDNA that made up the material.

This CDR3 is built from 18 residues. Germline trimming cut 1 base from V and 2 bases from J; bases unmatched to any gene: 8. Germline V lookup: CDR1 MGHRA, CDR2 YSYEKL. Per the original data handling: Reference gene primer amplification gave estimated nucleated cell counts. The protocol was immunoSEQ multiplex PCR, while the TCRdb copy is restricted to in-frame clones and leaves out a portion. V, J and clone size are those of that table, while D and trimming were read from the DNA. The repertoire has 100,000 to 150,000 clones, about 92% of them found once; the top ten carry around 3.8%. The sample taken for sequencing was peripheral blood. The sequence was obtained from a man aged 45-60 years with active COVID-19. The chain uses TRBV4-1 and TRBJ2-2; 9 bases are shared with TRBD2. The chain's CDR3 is CASSQGIAGELNTGELFF. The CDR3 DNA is TGCGCCAGCAGCCAAGGGATAGCGGGGGAGCTTAACACCGGGGAGCTGTTTTTT.